This T cell receptor (beta chain) comes out of a study of blood T cell dynamics during melanoma immunotherapy. Libraries were prepared by immunoSEQ multiplex PCR; TCRdb keeps only in-frame clonotypes and omits some of them. The sample has roughly 8,900 clones, 87% seen once. Stated time point: week 3, after first cycle of checkpoint inhibitor. Samples come from before therapy and from week 3 after the first blockade cycle. Prior systemic cancer therapy, immunosuppressant use and other active malignancies excluded patients. Germline assignment: CDR1 SNHLY and CDR2 FYNNEI. This CDR3 comprises 14 residues. The V gene end was trimmed by 7 bases and the J gene end by 5 bases; junction bases not matched to a gene: 11.

The origin of this receptor is a human donor with melanoma. The chain recombines TRBV2 with TRBJ2-7, with 7 bases that match TRBD1. Sample: blood, taken from a patient treated with checkpoint blockade. DNA of the CDR3: TGTGCCAGCAAACCCGACAGGGATCGCAACGAGCAGTACTTC. This sequence encodes CASKPDRDRNEQYF.